This TCR beta chain was obtained from a study of cytomegalovirus exposure and HLA in healthy donors. Study in general: Sequencing of 150 million to 200 million T cells in an earlier analysis found 100 million to 140 million unique TCR beta sequences. Findings of the study overall: Analysis performed later found more than 15,000 TCR beta sequences associated with HLA alleles at 0.05 false discovery rate. In presence/absence analyses, roughly uniform sequencing depth across donors was assumed.

PCR primers comprised 60 Vbeta and 13 Jbeta primers. This table comes from immunoSEQ multiplex PCR, and its TCRdb copy is limited to in-frame clones, with some not included. The profile covers under 85,000 clones, with roughly three quarters appearing a single time and roughly 22% taken by the ten largest. About this clone itself: The antigen remains undetermined.

Per germline, CDR1 SGDLS and CDR2 YYNGEE. CDR3 size: 15 residues. This TCR was sampled from a woman aged 40 to 55 in good health and CMV-seropositive. This chain connects TRBV9 to TRBJ2-5, with 8 bases matching TRBD1. The assigned J gene may be wrong: the sequence end matches TRBJ2-7 better. Material: PBMCs. Here the CDR3 reads CASSARTGQSYEQYF. The CDR3 DNA reads TGTGCCAGCAGCGCGCGGACAGGGCAGTCCTACGAGCAGTACTTC.